The 18 T cell receptor beta chains reported below all come from one sample, sequenced in a study of blood T cell repertoires in COVID-19. Only in-frame clones appear in the TCRdb table, and some are missing; sequencing was by immunoSEQ multiplex PCR. In the table there are under 150,000 clones, 65% to 85% of which are singletons. Sequencing was done on a sample of peripheral blood. The receptors were gathered from an elderly man with active or convalescent COVID-19.

This chain uses TRBV21-1 with TRBJ2-2; the table's D call, TRBD1, was not checked against the DNA. TRBV21-1 is given as a pseudogene. This CDR3 region has 14 residues. DNA for the CDR3: TGTGCCAGCAGCAAAGGGGGCAGGGGCGGGGAGCTGTTTTTT. Translated: CASSKGGRGGELFF.

V is TRBV6-6 and J is TRBJ2-1; 8 nucleotides agree with TRBD2. This CDR3 comprises 14 residues. CDR1 and CDR2 from the germline V gene are MNHNY and SVGAGI (reference sequence). V trimming: 7 bases; J trimming: 6 bases; junction bases outside the gene matches: 8. CDR3 sequence: CASTPGTRGNEQFF. CDR3 in DNA: TGTGCCAGCACCCCCGGGACTAGAGGCAATGAGCAGTTCTTC.

The rearrangement joins TRBV5-1 to TRBJ2-3, with D unclear. Germline V gene sequence: CDR1 SGHRS, CDR2 YFSETQ. This CDR3 has 16 amino acids. V was pared by 3 bases and J by 1 base, with 15 bases between. CDR3 region: CASSSGEWAGTDTQYF. The CDR3 DNA sequence: TGCGCCAGCAGCTCTGGCGAGTGGGCTGGCACAGATACGCAGTATTTT.

The V and J genes are TRBV7-8 and TRBJ2-7, with 10 bases matching TRBD1. CDR3 size: 14 residues. After removal of 5 bases from V and 3 bases from J, the junction contained 4 bases not matched to a gene. Germline V gene sequence: CDR1 SGHVS, CDR2 FQNEAQ. As DNA, the CDR3 is TGTGCCAGCAGCCTGTGGACAGGGGGCTACGAGCAGTACTTC. Encoded protein: CASSLWTGGYEQYF.

This chain links TRBV11-1 with TRBJ2-5, with 11 bases matching TRBD1. J lost 3 bases, V lost 1 base, and 4 bases had no gene match. The CDR3 extends over 16 amino acids. Germline assignment: CDR1 SGHAT and CDR2 FQDESV (reference sequence). The CDR3 here is CASSLGTGGYKETQYF. The CDR3, as DNA: TGTGCCAGCAGCTTAGGGACAGGGGGCTATAAAGAGACCCAGTACTTC.

This clone was found once. The rearrangement joins TRBV7-3 to TRBJ2-1; 7 bases match TRBD1. The CDR3 is 14 residues long. In germline, CDR1 is SGHTA, CDR2 FQGTGA. After removal of 0 bases from V and 5 bases from J, the junction contained 1 base not matched to a gene. As DNA, the CDR3 is TGTGCCAGCAGCTTAACCGACAGGGACAATGAGCAGTTCTTC. The encoded protein is CASSLTDRDNEQFF.

To note about this clone: One end of the junction does not line up with germline, which may come from a read error. V usage is TRBV3-1 (or the pseudogene TRBV3-2) and J usage is TRBJ2-7; no firm D call. Germline V gene data show CDR1 as LGHDT and CDR2 as YNNKEL (reference sequence). This CDR3 contains 11 residues. The CDR3 spells CASSQESGFSF. DNA for the CDR3: TGTGCCAGCAGCCAAGAATCAGGTTTCTCTTTC.

The chain is built from TRBV9 and TRBJ1-4; 7 bases align to TRBD1. This CDR3 has 16 amino acids. Unmatched junction bases numbered 8, after V lost 4 bases and J lost 2 bases. Looked up from germline, CDR1 is SGDLS and CDR2 is YYNGEE. The CDR3 region has the DNA TGTGCCAGCAGCATCACAGGGGACGTGACTAATGAAAAACTGTTTTTT. It yields the protein CASSITGDVTNEKLFF.

The V call is TRBV29-1, the J call TRBJ1-1; 11 nucleotides line up with TRBD1. Germline V gives CDR1 SQVTM, CDR2 ANQGSEA. This CDR3 has 12 amino acids. V shed 6 bases, J shed 7 bases, and the junction held 4 bases outside the gene matches. CDR3 residues: CSVDRGRGEAFF. CDR3 DNA: TGCAGCGTGGACAGGGGGCGGGGTGAAGCTTTCTTT.

V usage is TRBV2 and J usage is TRBJ2-4; 8 bases fit TRBD1. The CDR3 spans 15 residues. Germline assignment: CDR1 SNHLY and CDR2 FYNNEI. Germline trimming cut 2 bases from V and 6 bases from J; bases unmatched to any gene: 6. CDR3 nucleotides: TGTGCCAGCAGTGAACCGGGACAGGTGGTAAACATTCAGTACTTC. Its protein product is CASSEPGQVVNIQYF. Full variable domain (outside the CDR3, taken from reference TRBV2 and TRBJ2-4): EPEVTQTPSHQVTQMGQEVILRCVPISNHLYFYWYRQILGQKVEFLVSFYNNEISEKSEIFDDQFSVERPDGSNFTLKIRSTKLEDSAMYFCASSEPGQVVNIQYFGAGTRLSVL.

This clone was recorded a few times. CDR3 amino acids: CASSLPQTSSSPLHF. The DNA for the CDR3 is TGTGCCAGCAGTCTCCCCCAAACAAGTTCTTCACCCCTCCACTTT. The chain links TRBV28 to TRBJ1-6; D unclear. Germline loops: CDR1 MDHEN, CDR2 SYDVKM. The length of the CDR3 is 15 residues. V lost 5 bases and J 9 bases, leaving 17 bases between the germline ends. The full variable domain, with the rest looked up from reference TRBV28 and TRBJ1-6, is DVKVTQSSRYLVKRTGEKVFLECVQDMDHENMFWYRQDPGLGLRLIYFSYDVKMKEKGDIPEGYSVSREKKERFSLILESASTNQTSMYLCASSLPQTSSSPLHFGNGTRLTVT.

The V call is TRBV27, the J call TRBJ1-1, with 10 bases fitting TRBD1. The CDR3 contains 14 residues. Per germline, CDR1 MNHEY and CDR2 SMNVEV (reference sequence). Losses at the gene ends were 8 bases for V and 4 bases for J; bases not matched to a gene: 7. The CDR3 reads CASLPTGGSTEAFF. CDR3 DNA sequence: TGTGCCAGCCTTCCGACAGGGGGCTCCACTGAAGCTTTCTTT.

The chain combines TRBV14 with TRBJ1-1; no clear D. The CDR3 spans 13 residues. With 3 bases removed from V and 1 base from J, the gap between germline ends came to 6 bases. Germline CDR1 SGHDN, CDR2 FVKESK. The CDR3 is CASSHSGNTEAFF. The CDR3 region has the DNA TGTGCCAGCAGCCATTCAGGGAACACTGAAGCTTTCTTT.

In its sample, this clone was seen a few times. The gene calls are TRBV7-8 and TRBJ2-7; D not certain. Trimming took 5 bases from V and 0 from J, leaving 14 bases between them. The germline V gene encodes CDR1 SGHVS and CDR2 FQNEAQ. CDR3 length equals 15 residues. CDR3 bases: TGTGCCAGCAGCCCGCTCCGTTTCAGCTCCTACGAGCAGTACTTC. Its protein is CASSPLRFSSYEQYF. Based on the CDR3 plus reference TRBV7-8 and TRBJ2-7, the full variable domain is GAGVSQSPRYKVAKRGQDVALRCDPISGHVSLFWYQQALGQGPEFLTYFQNEAQLDKSGLPSDRFFAERPEGSVSTLKIQRTQQEDSAVYLCASSPLRFSSYEQYFGPGTRLTVT.

The chain couples TRBV9 to TRBJ2-6, with D possibly matching TRBD1 (6 bases). This CDR3 contains 14 residues. The germline V gene has CDR1 SGDLS and CDR2 YYNGEE. Trimming took off 0 bases at V and 7 bases at J, with 8 bases between the two ends. The CDR3, as DNA: TGTGCCAGCAGCGTAGAGGGGGTAGCCAACGTCCTGACTTTC. This translates into CASSVEGVANVLTF.

The chain couples TRBV28 to TRBJ2-2; tentative D call: TRBD1 (5 bases). The CDR3 has 18 amino acids. Germline loops: CDR1 MDHEN, CDR2 SYDVKM. V was cut by 5 bases and J by 1 base, with 20 bases left in between. The CDR3: CASSPPGRANLNTGELFF. The CDR3 DNA reads as TGTGCCAGCAGTCCCCCGGGCAGGGCTAATCTGAACACCGGGGAGCTGTTTTTT.

As to this clone: A much larger clone differs from this one at a single base, so this may be a read error. This chain connects TRBV5-6 to TRBJ1-1; D is perhaps TRBD1 (6 bases). CDR3 length equals 15 residues. The V end was cut by 0 bases, the J end by 1 base, with 10 bases between. Germline V gene lookup returns CDR1 SGHDT and CDR2 YYEEEE. Written as DNA, the CDR3 is TGTGCCAGCAGCTTGGCCTCGACAGGGAACACTGAAGCTTTCTTT. Translated, it gives CASSLASTGNTEAFF.

The V call is TRBV7-2, the J call TRBJ2-2; tentative D call: TRBD1 (6 bases). V was trimmed by 5 bases and J by 5 bases, leaving 12 bases between them. The CDR3 length is 14 residues. CDR1 is SGHTA, CDR2 FQGNSA, per germline. This CDR3 reads CASSPRDITGELFF. The CDR3 nucleotides are TGTGCCAGCAGCCCCAGGGACATTACCGGGGAGCTGTTTTTT.